This TCR beta chain appears in the sequencing data of a study of response to subunit inactivated influenza vaccine. TCRdb recomputed calls from the RT-PCR reads with MiXCR, one row per CDR3 protein. The repertoire holds hundreds of thousands of distinct CDR3 sequences, with 7.6% as singletons. The length of the CDR3 is 12 residues. Germline CDR1 is MNHEY and CDR2 is SVGAGI. Trimming took off 6 bases at V and 5 bases at J, with 10 bases between the two ends. This clonotype occurred many times. The chain has TRBV6-5 and TRBJ2-5; unclear D gene. The clonotype originates from a man aged 45 to 75 who received an inactivated influenza vaccine. This material consisted of PBMCs from blood, taken around 25 months after vaccination. The CDR3 here is CASSPDLETQYF. CDR3 nucleotide sequence: TGTGCCAGCAGCCCCGACTTGGAGACCCAGTACTTC.